This T cell receptor beta chain was sequenced during a study of CD8 T cells in ankylosing spondylitis. The germline CDR1 and CDR2 sequences are MDHEN and SYDVKM. CDR3 length: 12 residues. V was shortened by 3 bases and J by 5 bases, with 5 bases between the two germline ends. Making the TCR beta libraries involved quantitative 5'-RACE with molecular barcodes. TCRdb re-analysed the 5' RACE reads in MiXCR, keeping a single row per CDR3 protein. The sample has around 220,000 distinct CDR3 sequences; 15% to 20% are singletons. Overall study results and limits: Characteristic of ankylosing spondylitis blood, it appeared, was a TCR beta motif comprising several highly homologous variants.

On this clonotype itself: Its antigen is not known.

This receptor was taken from a male donor with ankylosing spondylitis. The V gene is TRBV28, the J gene TRBJ1-5; D call uncertain. The specimen sequenced was blood, either unsorted or a sorted T cell fraction (not recorded which). CDR3 sequence (DNA): TGTGCCAGCAGTTTTGTGGATCAGCCCCAGCATTTT. The encoded protein is CASSFVDQPQHF.